One sample yielded the 27 T cell receptor beta chains listed below, sequenced in a study of T cell changes during pregnancy in multiple sclerosis. Method: immunoSEQ multiplex PCR; TCRdb's copy keeps in-frame clones and lacks some. The sample comprises tens of thousands of clones, 85% to 95% of which are singletons, and 7% rests with the top ten. Specimen: CD8+ T cells from peripheral blood mononuclear cells, collected in the third trimester of pregnancy. The receptors were gathered from a female donor with multiple sclerosis, enrolled in a pregnancy study.

The V call is TRBV5-1, the J call TRBJ1-1; possible D gene TRBD1, 5 bases. The germline gives CDR1 SGHRS, CDR2 YFSETQ. The length of the CDR3 is 13 residues. The V end lost 4 bases, the J end lost 5 bases, and 12 bases lay between the germline ends. The CDR3 DNA reads TGCGCCAGCAGCGCGGGGGTATCGACTGAAGCTTTCTTT. Residues: CASSAGVSTEAFF.

This clone was seen a single time. V is TRBV9 and J is TRBJ1-1; D is unresolved. In germline, CDR1 is SGDLS, CDR2 YYNGEE. Trimming removed 0 bases from V and 0 bases from J, with 12 bases in between. This CDR3 region has 16 residues. The CDR3 DNA is TGTGCCAGCAGCGTAGGAGGCACCCTATTGAACACTGAAGCTTTCTTT. It translates to CASSVGGTLLNTEAFF.

V usage is TRBV25-1 and J usage is TRBJ2-2; the D gene is possibly TRBD1 (6 bases). This CDR3 contains 14 residues. The germline V gene encodes CDR1 MGHDK and CDR2 SYGVNS. The ends were cut back, 2 bases at V and 3 bases at J, with 7 bases in the middle. The CDR3: CASSEHRDTGELFF. The CDR3 DNA sequence: TGTGCCAGCAGTGAACACAGGGACACCGGGGAGCTGTTTTTT.

The CDR3 nucleotides are TGTGCCAGCTCACCATGGGAGGGCAGCACAGATACGCAGTATTTT. Its translation: CASSPWEGSTDTQYF. The J gene is TRBJ2-3, the V gene TRBV18; TRBD2 matches at 7 bases. This CDR3 is 15 amino acids long. V was pared by 2 bases and J by 0 bases, with 2 bases of the junction left unmatched. Germline loops: CDR1 KGHSH, CDR2 LQKENI.

This chain connects TRBV6-5 to TRBJ1-1, with D perhaps TRBD1 (6 bases). V lost 7 bases to trimming and J lost 1 base, with 13 bases between them. CDR1 MNHEY and CDR2 SVGAGI come from the germline V gene. The CDR3 consists of 14 residues. DNA of the CDR3: TGTGCCAGCACCCCGGGAGGGGGGAACACTGAAGCTTTCTTT. Protein: CASTPGGGNTEAFF.

In DNA form, the CDR3 reads TGTGCCAGCGCAGCGTGGGTGAACACTGAAGCTTTCTTT. Translating it yields CASAAWVNTEAFF. The chain combines TRBV9 with TRBJ1-1; D call uncertain. V was pared by 7 bases and J by 0 bases, with 10 bases between. The CDR3 length is 13 residues. Germline values: CDR1 SGDLS, CDR2 YYNGEE. Filled out from reference TRBV9 and TRBJ1-1, the complete variable domain reads DSGVTQTPKHLITATGQRVTLRCSPRSGDLSVYWYQQSLDQGLQFLIQYYNGEERAKGNILERFSAQQFPDLHSELNLSSLELGDSALYFCASAAWVNTEAFFGQGTRLTVV.

In this sample, this clone turned up once. The CDR3 sequence is CASSKKGQGQYEQYF. The CDR3 coding sequence is TGTGCCAGCAGCAAAAAGGGACAGGGCCAATACGAGCAGTACTTC. This chain connects TRBV13 to TRBJ2-7; 9 bases are shared with TRBD1. The V gene end was trimmed by 5 bases and the J gene end by 4 bases; junction bases not matched to a gene: 9. The CDR3 sequence is 15 residues long. Germline V CDR1 and CDR2: PRHDT, FYEKMQ (reference sequence). The complete variable domain, with remaining parts taken from reference TRBV13 and TRBJ2-7, reads AAGVIQSPRHLIKEKRETATLKCYPIPRHDTVYWYQQGPGQDPQFLISFYEKMQSDKGSIPDRFSAQQFSDYHSELNMSSLELGDSALYFCASSKKGQGQYEQYFGPGTRLTVT.

V usage is TRBV6-7 and J usage is TRBJ1-2; 7 positions agree with TRBD1. TRBV6-7 is an open reading frame, and its role is uncertain. The ends lost 0 bases at V and 4 bases at J; junction bases unmatched: 2. The CDR3 is made up of 14 amino acids. CDR3 loop: CASSYSPGGYGYTF. The CDR3 DNA reads as TGTGCCAGCAGTTACTCACCAGGGGGCTATGGCTACACCTTC.

The gene calls are TRBV7-3 and TRBJ2-1; a weak D match, TRBD2 (6 bases). The V gene lost 4 bases and the J gene lost 8 bases, with 21 bases spanning the gap. Germline V gene data show CDR1 as SGHTA and CDR2 as FQGTGA. The CDR3 totals 16 residues. CDR3 sequence (DNA): TGTGCCAGCAGCTCCCGGACGGGAGTCCGCGGGGATGAGCAGTTCTTC. Protein sequence: CASSSRTGVRGDEQFF.

In this sample, this clone turned up once. The rearrangement joins TRBV11-3 to TRBJ2-3; 8 nucleotides match TRBD2. Losses at the gene ends were 2 bases for V and 5 bases for J; bases not matched to a gene: 3. Germline values: CDR1 SGHNT, CDR2 YENEEA. The CDR3 has 14 amino acids. The CDR3 protein is CASSLSGGKDTQYF. DNA for the CDR3: TGTGCCAGCAGCTTAAGCGGGGGAAAAGATACGCAGTATTTT.

The chain has TRBV5-4 and TRBJ1-2; no clear D. The CDR3 has 11 amino acids. The V and J ends lost 4 bases and 4 bases respectively, with 5 bases between them. Germline V lookup: CDR1 SGHNT, CDR2 YYREEE (reference sequence). The CDR3 nucleotides read TGTGCCAGCAGCGCAGGCTATGGCTACACCTTC. Residues: CASSAGYGYTF.

The rearrangement links TRBV7-2 to TRBJ2-3, with 10 nucleotides matching TRBD2. CDR1 SGHTA and CDR2 FQGNSA come from the germline V gene. The CDR3 contains 16 residues. Unmatched junction bases numbered 6, after V lost 3 bases and J lost 3 bases. CDR3 in amino acids: CASSLGLAGVTDTQYF. CDR3 coding DNA: TGTGCCAGCAGCTTGGGTCTAGCGGGGGTGACAGATACGCAGTATTTT.

The chain has TRBV7-9 and TRBJ2-1; TRBD2 aligns across 7 bases. Germline assignment: CDR1 SEHNR and CDR2 FQNEAQ (reference sequence). CDR3 length: 16 amino acids. After removal of 3 bases from V and 4 bases from J, the junction contained 9 bases not matched to a gene. The CDR3 region is CASSFLSSGPYNEQFF. The CDR3 coding sequence is TGTGCCAGCAGCTTCTTGAGTAGCGGGCCTTACAATGAGCAGTTCTTC.

The genes are TRBV7-8 and TRBJ2-7, with 12 bases matching TRBD1. J lost 1 base, V lost 5 bases, and 9 bases had no gene match. CDR3 length: 17 residues. Germline CDR1 is SGHVS and CDR2 is FQNEAQ. CDR3 DNA sequence: TGTGCCAGCAGCCCTCTACTGGGACAGGGGGCTTCCTACGAGCAGTACTTC. This codes for CASSPLLGQGASYEQYF.

CDR3 sequence (DNA): TGTGCCAGCAGTTACTCCCTAATTTCAATTGGGCAGTTCTTC. Its protein product is CASSYSLISIGQFF. V usage is TRBV6-5 and J usage is TRBJ2-1; D gene ambiguous. With 0 bases removed from V and 12 bases from J, the gap between germline ends came to 15 bases. The germline V gene has CDR1 MNHEY and CDR2 SVGAGI. The length of the CDR3 is 14 residues.

This clone was found a few times. The gene calls are TRBV28 and TRBJ1-2; D is uncertain. Germline V lookup: CDR1 MDHEN, CDR2 SYDVKM. The CDR3 loop spans 14 amino acids. The germline V and J ends were trimmed by 8 bases and 7 bases, with 20 bases remaining between them. DNA of the CDR3: TGTGCCAGCGGTAGCGGTCTGGATTCGGCTGGCTACACCTTC. Amino acid sequence: CASGSGLDSAGYTF.

This chain links TRBV4-3 with TRBJ2-7; possible D gene TRBD1, 5 bases. The V end was cut by 1 base, the J end by 7 bases, with 8 bases between. The CDR3 contains 12 residues. Germline CDR1 and CDR2: LGHNA and YSLEER. The DNA of the CDR3 is TGCGCCAGCAGCCAAGGGACAAGTGAGCAGTACTTC. Amino acids: CASSQGTSEQYF.

A single count supports this clone. The CDR3 bases are TGTGCCAGCAGCTTTAAGCTAGCGGGGGTCCTGGGCAATGAGCAGTTCTTC. This codes for CASSFKLAGVLGNEQFF. The chain has TRBV7-3 and TRBJ2-1; 10 positions agree with TRBD2. Looked up from germline, CDR1 is SGHTA and CDR2 is FQGTGA. Trimming took 3 bases from V and 6 from J; bases not matched to a gene: 11. The CDR3 sequence is 17 residues long. Full variable domain (outside the CDR3, taken from reference TRBV7-3 and TRBJ2-1): GAGVSQTPSNKVTEKGKYVELRCDPISGHTALYWYRQSLGQGPEFLIYFQGTGAADDSGLPNDRFFAVRPEGSVSTLKIQRTERGDSAVYLCASSFKLAGVLGNEQFFGPGTRLTVL.

V usage is TRBV7-9 and J usage is TRBJ2-7; 7 bases are shared with TRBD1. This CDR3 contains 15 residues. Germline-derived CDR1 and CDR2 are SEHNR and FQNEAQ (reference sequence). Losses at the gene ends were 4 bases for V and 2 bases for J; bases not matched to a gene: 8. The CDR3 reads CASSSSGQFPYEQYF. In nucleotides, the CDR3 is TGTGCCAGCAGCTCATCGGGACAGTTTCCCTACGAGCAGTACTTC. The full variable domain, with the rest looked up from reference TRBV7-9 and TRBJ2-7, is DTGVSQNPRHKITKRGQNVTFRCDPISEHNRLYWYRQTLGQGPEFLTYFQNEAQLEKSRLLSDRFSAERPKGSFSTLEIQRTEQGDSAMYLCASSSSGQFPYEQYFGPGTRLTVT.

The rearrangement joins TRBV11-2 to TRBJ1-4; D remains ambiguous. The V gene's germline CDR1 is SGHAT and CDR2 FQNNGV. The CDR3 length is 14 residues. V lost 1 base, J lost 0 bases, and 3 bases lay in between. CDR3 amino acids: CASSLAATNEKLFF. The CDR3 region has the DNA TGTGCCAGCAGCTTAGCAGCAACTAATGAAAAACTGTTTTTT.

This chain connects TRBV28 to TRBJ2-7; weak D call: TRBD2 (5 bases). CDR1 and CDR2 (germline): MDHEN, SYDVKM. CDR3 length: 15 amino acids. V was shortened by 1 base and J by 3 bases, with 13 bases between the two germline ends. This CDR3 reads CASSLSGSLDYEQYF. CDR3 in DNA: TGTGCCAGCAGTTTATCGGGGTCCTTGGACTACGAGCAGTACTTC.

The chain joins TRBV7-9 to TRBJ1-4; 8 positions match TRBD1. CDR3 length: 14 residues. Looked up from germline, CDR1 is SEHNR and CDR2 is FQNEAQ (reference sequence). J lost 6 bases, V lost 5 bases, and 5 bases had no gene match. CDR3 region: CASSRQGRDEKLFF. DNA of the CDR3: TGTGCCAGCAGCCGACAGGGGAGGGATGAAAAACTGTTTTTT.

V gene TRBV5-4 combines with J gene TRBJ2-1; 10 bases map to TRBD2. In germline, CDR1 is SGHNT, CDR2 YYREEE (reference sequence). V lost 3 bases, J lost 7 bases, and 4 bases stayed unmatched. The CDR3 is 14 residues long. The CDR3 loop is CASSWGLALNEQFF. In nucleotides, the CDR3 is TGTGCCAGCAGCTGGGGACTAGCGCTAAATGAGCAGTTCTTC.

This clone is categorized as medium-sized. This chain uses TRBV7-9 with TRBJ1-6; possibly TRBD1 for D (6 bases). The CDR3 spans 14 residues. CDR1 SEHNR and CDR2 FQNEAQ come from the germline V gene (reference sequence). Between the trimmed V and J ends, which lost 2 bases and 8 bases, there was a span of 10 bases. In nucleotides, the CDR3 is TGTGCCAGCAGCTTATTACAGGGAGATTCACCCCTCCACTTT. Residues: CASSLLQGDSPLHF.

This CDR3 is CASSRLAGEADTQYF. For the CDR3, the DNA is TGCGCCAGCAGCCGACTAGCGGGAGAGGCAGATACGCAGTATTTT. The chain recombines TRBV4-1 with TRBJ2-3; 12 bases map to TRBD2. V shed 4 bases and J 4 bases; nucleotides not matched to a gene: 3. CDR3 length equals 15 residues. Looked up from germline, CDR1 is MGHRA and CDR2 is YSYEKL.

The V and J genes are TRBV4-2 and TRBJ2-1; 8 nucleotides line up with TRBD2. V shed 0 bases and J 4 bases; nucleotides not matched to a gene: 5. CDR1 and CDR2 from the germline V gene are LGHNA and YNFKEQ. The CDR3 contains 16 residues. CDR3 loop: CASSQDGLAEYNEQFF. The CDR3 nucleotides are TGTGCCAGCAGCCAAGATGGACTAGCAGAGTACAATGAGCAGTTCTTC.

Note on this clone: At the DNA level, this CDR3 is encoded by other sequences in the same sample as well. The chain links TRBV27 to TRBJ1-1, with D tentatively TRBD1 (5 bases). CDR3 size: 13 residues. Germline CDR1 MNHEY, CDR2 SMNVEV (reference sequence). Trimming shortened V by 5 bases and J by 1 base, and 8 bases separated the two germline ends. The CDR3 loop is CASSLDRNTEAFF. Here the CDR3 DNA reads TGTGCCAGCAGTCTAGACAGGAACACTGAAGCTTTCTTT.